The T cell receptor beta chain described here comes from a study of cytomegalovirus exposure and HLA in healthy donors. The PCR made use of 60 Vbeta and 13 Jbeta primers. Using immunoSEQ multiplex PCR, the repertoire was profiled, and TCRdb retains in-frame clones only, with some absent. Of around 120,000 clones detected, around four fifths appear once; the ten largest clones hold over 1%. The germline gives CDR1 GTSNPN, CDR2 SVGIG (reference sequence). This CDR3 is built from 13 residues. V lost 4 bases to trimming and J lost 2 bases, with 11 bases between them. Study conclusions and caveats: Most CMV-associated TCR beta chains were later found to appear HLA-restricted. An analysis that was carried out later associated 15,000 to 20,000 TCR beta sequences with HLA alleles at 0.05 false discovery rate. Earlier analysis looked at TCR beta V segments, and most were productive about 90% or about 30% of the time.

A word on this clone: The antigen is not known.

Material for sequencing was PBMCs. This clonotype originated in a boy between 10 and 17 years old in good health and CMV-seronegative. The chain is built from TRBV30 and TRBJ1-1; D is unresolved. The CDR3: CAWNGGFNTEAFF. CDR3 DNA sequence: TGTGCCTGGAACGGCGGGTTTAACACTGAAGCTTTCTTT.